This TCR beta chain was identified during a study of Ad26.COV2.S vaccination and SARS-CoV-2 variants. Across the whole study: Recipients of Ad26.COV2.S got it intramuscularly, once or twice 56 days apart.

Per the germline V gene, CDR1 is MDHEN and CDR2 is SYDVKM. This CDR3 is 14 amino acids long. V was shortened by 2 bases and J by 4 bases, with 11 bases between the two germline ends. Assay: immunoSEQ multiplex PCR; the TCRdb copy retains only in-frame clones and omits some. The table has under 500,000 clones, 80% to 95% seen once; the top ten hold approximately 1.6%. Treatment reported: some 19 received Ad26.COV2.S at low or high dose, single or two shots; about 5 received placebo; per-sample allocation not given. Sample collection was performed on day 63 after the first vaccine or placebo injection. Whoever gave the sample was an adult aged 18-55 years in Boston. An Ad26 vector carrying the Wuhan-strain SARS-CoV-2 spike served as the vaccine. Study findings and constraints: Non-spike TCR breadth did not differ much between vaccine and placebo recipients.

As concerns this clone: Its antigen remains unknown.

The chain is built from TRBV28 and TRBJ2-5, with TRBD1 as a possible D gene (5 bases). Here the sequenced sample was peripheral blood, taken in a trial of Ad26.COV2.S vaccine versus placebo. The TCR sequence derives from a person aged 18-65 years who received the Ad26.COV2.S COVID-19 vaccine or a placebo. The CDR3 sequence is CASSLPGRVETQYF. The CDR3 bases are TGTGCCAGCAGTTTACCTGGCAGGGTAGAGACCCAGTACTTC.